Listed below are T cell receptor beta chains from one sample, sequenced in a study of Graves' ophthalmopathy and Graves' hyperthyroidism. TCRdb independently ran MiXCR on the multiplex PCR reads; one entry per CDR3 protein. The sample includes around 670,000 distinct CDR3 sequences, 35% to 50% of them seen just once. The sequenced sample was peripheral blood. The receptors here all came from an adult man with Graves' ophthalmopathy. Both conserved end residues are part of each CDR3.

v_call | cdr3_aa
TRBV24-1 | CASRSPDRTSQETQYF
TRBV24-1 | CATSDRQGVGYTF
TRBV24-1 | CATSNSGRSYGYTF
TRBV10-3 | CAIREDRATDTEAFF
TRBV6-6 | CASTLLGATPNSPLHF
TRBV2 | CASRGGLFYGYTF
TRBV14 | CASSHGQERYGYTF
TRBV10-3 | CAISESWTGIEPPLHF
TRBV5-1 | CASSLESGRQETQYF
TRBV7-9 | CASSLGTGGYTF
TRBV5-6 | CASSFVRTSGANVLTF
TRBV10-3 | CANNLRQGDGYTF
TRBV2 | CATSSAGTGNYGYTF
TRBV15 | CATSRGGQGANYGYTF
TRBV10-1 | CASSEEGSATSGRTIYEQYF
TRBV12-3/TRBV12-4 | CASSLLHQGRLRNQPQHF
TRBV7-9 | CASSLGQVRDTEAFF
TRBV29-1 | CGVEGGGTGNTIYF
TRBV29-1 | CSPGQGGQPQHF
TRBV2 | CATRDMAVNYGYTF
TRBV7-2 | CASSADSSRGPKETQYF
TRBV20-1 | CSARDGTGGREQYF
TRBV24-1 | CASSGRGFNQPQHF
TRBV2 | CASSPTTRGRHEQYF
TRBV27 | CAAFSNTEAFF
TRBV2 | CASSGDQPQHF
TRBV25-1 | CASGSLGTGELFF
TRBV2 | CASSQKGSYEQYF
TRBV29-1 | CSIARQGEAEAFF
TRBV11-3 | CASSGSLGETQYF
TRBV10-3 | CATSEYEQYF
TRBV12-3/TRBV12-4 | CASSLGQGANGELFF
TRBV16 | CASSHLDRGGSNQPQHF
TRBV12-3/TRBV12-4 | CASTLTGGNTIYF
TRBV6-5 | CASMSTGGSYNSPLHF
TRBV24-1 | CVTSEGRQISGANVLTF
TRBV29-1 | CSEYTNYGYTF
TRBV19 | CASSRLAGGRQETQYF
TRBV6-2/TRBV6-3 | CASSYLGGSYEQYF
TRBV20-1 | CSGIPWRSNQPQHF
TRBV29-1 | CSVERQARGTEAFF